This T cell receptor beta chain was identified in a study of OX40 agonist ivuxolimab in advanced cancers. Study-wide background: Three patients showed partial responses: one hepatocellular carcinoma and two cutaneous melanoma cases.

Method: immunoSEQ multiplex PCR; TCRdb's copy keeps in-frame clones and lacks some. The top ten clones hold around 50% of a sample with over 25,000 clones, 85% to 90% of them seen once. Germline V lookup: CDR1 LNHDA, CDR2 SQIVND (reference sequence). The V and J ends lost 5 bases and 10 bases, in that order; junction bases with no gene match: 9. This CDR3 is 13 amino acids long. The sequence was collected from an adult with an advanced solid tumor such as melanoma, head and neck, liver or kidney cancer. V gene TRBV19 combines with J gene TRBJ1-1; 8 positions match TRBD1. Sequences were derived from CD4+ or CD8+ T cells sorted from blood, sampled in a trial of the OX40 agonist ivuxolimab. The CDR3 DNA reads TGTGCCAGTAGTCCCCAGGGACAGGAAAGAGCTTTCTTT. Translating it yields CASSPQGQERAFF.